This TCR beta chain was sequenced for a study of T cells after yellow fever vaccination. Study at large: Researchers used SMART-Seq v4 Ultra Low Input to prepare fractions that had low cell numbers. General observations from the study: It was a small share of clonotypes that appeared in both CD4 and CD8 compartments. The study re-detected most primary-vaccination clones after the booster (approximately 96% CD4, 80% to 90% CD8).

The length of the CDR3 is 15 residues. Trimming removed 2 bases at V and 4 bases at J, with 13 bases between. Germline V lookup: CDR1 KGHSH, CDR2 LQKENI. The study made its TCR cDNA through 5'RACE template switching. That step introduced a universal primer site along with UMIs. One entry per CDR3 protein results from TCRdb running MiXCR on the 5' RACE reads. Here the sample spans around 310,000 distinct CDR3 sequences, over 8% being singletons. This clonotype was seen more than once but under ten times. No antigen is known for it. This specimen was PBMCs, taken on the day of the first yellow fever vaccination. The clonotype was recovered from a man between 18 and 29 years old who received the YFV17D yellow fever vaccine. The chain couples TRBV18 to TRBJ2-3; D gene ambiguous. CDR3 sequence: CASSPGYSSSDTQYF. CDR3 DNA: TGTGCCAGCTCACCAGGGTACAGCTCCTCAGATACGCAGTATTTT. The full variable domain, in which reference TRBV18 and TRBJ2-3 provide the parts outside the CDR3, is NAGVMQNPRHLVRRRGQEARLRCSPMKGHSHVYWYRQLPEEGLKFMVYLQKENIIDESGMPKERFSAEFPKEGPSILRIQQVVRGDSAAYFCASSPGYSSSDTQYFGPGTRLTVL.